This is a list of T cell receptor beta chains from one sample in a study of circulating and synovial CD4+ cells in juvenile arthritis. Sequencing used immunoSEQ multiplex PCR; TCRdb keeps in-frame clones, though not all of them. The sample lists 30,000 to 40,000 clones; over 90% were seen once. Sequencing used CD4+ T cells from blood. These receptors were collected from a human donor with juvenile idiopathic arthritis. The CDR3 runs from the conserved cysteine through the conserved F or W.

>TRBJ1-1|TRBV4-3
CASRNRDREFQTEAFF
>TRBJ2-3|TRBV19
CASSIEGQGTDTQYF
>TRBJ1-5|TRBV6-5
CASSYSRDQPQHF
>TRBJ2-5|TRBV30
CAWLAEETQYF
>TRBJ1-6|TRBV30
CAWSQRGLDNSPLHF
>TRBJ1-2|TRBV4-2
CASSQDLSPARGYTF
>TRBJ2-7|TRBV28
CASKGLGGEQYF
>TRBJ2-7|TRBV7-8
CASSLALDRSYEQYF
>TRBJ1-1|TRBV28
CASSLGGGMVMNTEAFF
>TRBJ2-7|TRBV2
CASRQTGGSYEQYF
>TRBJ1-2|TRBV19
CASSIEGASRYGYTF
>TRBJ1-5|TRBV19
CASSTQGDQPQHF
>TRBJ2-5|TRBV21-1
CASSGLDGYVETQYF
>TRBJ2-7|TRBV7-2
CASSLVAVTGASSYEQYF
>TRBJ1-1|TRBV2
CASSFSFEAFF
>TRBJ2-1|TRBV28
CASSQQNNERFF
>TRBJ1-1|TRBV19
CASSRELYTEAFF
>TRBJ2-7|TRBV5-8
CASSSRDGTWEQYF
>TRBJ2-7|TRBV18
CASSQKTGDLYEQYF
>TRBJ2-1|TRBV6-5
CASSYSKQGYNEQFF
>TRBJ1-6|TRBV7-2
CASSWTGGNSPLHF
>TRBJ1-2|TRBV2
CASSILSEAHYGYTF
>TRBJ2-3|TRBV10-1
CASSDSGSGRTTDTQYF
>TRBJ2-5|TRBV4-2
CASSQDRASGPGETQYF
>TRBJ2-2|TRBV2
CASSERATGELFF
>TRBJ1-2|TRBV7-2
CASSAGTGGESYTF